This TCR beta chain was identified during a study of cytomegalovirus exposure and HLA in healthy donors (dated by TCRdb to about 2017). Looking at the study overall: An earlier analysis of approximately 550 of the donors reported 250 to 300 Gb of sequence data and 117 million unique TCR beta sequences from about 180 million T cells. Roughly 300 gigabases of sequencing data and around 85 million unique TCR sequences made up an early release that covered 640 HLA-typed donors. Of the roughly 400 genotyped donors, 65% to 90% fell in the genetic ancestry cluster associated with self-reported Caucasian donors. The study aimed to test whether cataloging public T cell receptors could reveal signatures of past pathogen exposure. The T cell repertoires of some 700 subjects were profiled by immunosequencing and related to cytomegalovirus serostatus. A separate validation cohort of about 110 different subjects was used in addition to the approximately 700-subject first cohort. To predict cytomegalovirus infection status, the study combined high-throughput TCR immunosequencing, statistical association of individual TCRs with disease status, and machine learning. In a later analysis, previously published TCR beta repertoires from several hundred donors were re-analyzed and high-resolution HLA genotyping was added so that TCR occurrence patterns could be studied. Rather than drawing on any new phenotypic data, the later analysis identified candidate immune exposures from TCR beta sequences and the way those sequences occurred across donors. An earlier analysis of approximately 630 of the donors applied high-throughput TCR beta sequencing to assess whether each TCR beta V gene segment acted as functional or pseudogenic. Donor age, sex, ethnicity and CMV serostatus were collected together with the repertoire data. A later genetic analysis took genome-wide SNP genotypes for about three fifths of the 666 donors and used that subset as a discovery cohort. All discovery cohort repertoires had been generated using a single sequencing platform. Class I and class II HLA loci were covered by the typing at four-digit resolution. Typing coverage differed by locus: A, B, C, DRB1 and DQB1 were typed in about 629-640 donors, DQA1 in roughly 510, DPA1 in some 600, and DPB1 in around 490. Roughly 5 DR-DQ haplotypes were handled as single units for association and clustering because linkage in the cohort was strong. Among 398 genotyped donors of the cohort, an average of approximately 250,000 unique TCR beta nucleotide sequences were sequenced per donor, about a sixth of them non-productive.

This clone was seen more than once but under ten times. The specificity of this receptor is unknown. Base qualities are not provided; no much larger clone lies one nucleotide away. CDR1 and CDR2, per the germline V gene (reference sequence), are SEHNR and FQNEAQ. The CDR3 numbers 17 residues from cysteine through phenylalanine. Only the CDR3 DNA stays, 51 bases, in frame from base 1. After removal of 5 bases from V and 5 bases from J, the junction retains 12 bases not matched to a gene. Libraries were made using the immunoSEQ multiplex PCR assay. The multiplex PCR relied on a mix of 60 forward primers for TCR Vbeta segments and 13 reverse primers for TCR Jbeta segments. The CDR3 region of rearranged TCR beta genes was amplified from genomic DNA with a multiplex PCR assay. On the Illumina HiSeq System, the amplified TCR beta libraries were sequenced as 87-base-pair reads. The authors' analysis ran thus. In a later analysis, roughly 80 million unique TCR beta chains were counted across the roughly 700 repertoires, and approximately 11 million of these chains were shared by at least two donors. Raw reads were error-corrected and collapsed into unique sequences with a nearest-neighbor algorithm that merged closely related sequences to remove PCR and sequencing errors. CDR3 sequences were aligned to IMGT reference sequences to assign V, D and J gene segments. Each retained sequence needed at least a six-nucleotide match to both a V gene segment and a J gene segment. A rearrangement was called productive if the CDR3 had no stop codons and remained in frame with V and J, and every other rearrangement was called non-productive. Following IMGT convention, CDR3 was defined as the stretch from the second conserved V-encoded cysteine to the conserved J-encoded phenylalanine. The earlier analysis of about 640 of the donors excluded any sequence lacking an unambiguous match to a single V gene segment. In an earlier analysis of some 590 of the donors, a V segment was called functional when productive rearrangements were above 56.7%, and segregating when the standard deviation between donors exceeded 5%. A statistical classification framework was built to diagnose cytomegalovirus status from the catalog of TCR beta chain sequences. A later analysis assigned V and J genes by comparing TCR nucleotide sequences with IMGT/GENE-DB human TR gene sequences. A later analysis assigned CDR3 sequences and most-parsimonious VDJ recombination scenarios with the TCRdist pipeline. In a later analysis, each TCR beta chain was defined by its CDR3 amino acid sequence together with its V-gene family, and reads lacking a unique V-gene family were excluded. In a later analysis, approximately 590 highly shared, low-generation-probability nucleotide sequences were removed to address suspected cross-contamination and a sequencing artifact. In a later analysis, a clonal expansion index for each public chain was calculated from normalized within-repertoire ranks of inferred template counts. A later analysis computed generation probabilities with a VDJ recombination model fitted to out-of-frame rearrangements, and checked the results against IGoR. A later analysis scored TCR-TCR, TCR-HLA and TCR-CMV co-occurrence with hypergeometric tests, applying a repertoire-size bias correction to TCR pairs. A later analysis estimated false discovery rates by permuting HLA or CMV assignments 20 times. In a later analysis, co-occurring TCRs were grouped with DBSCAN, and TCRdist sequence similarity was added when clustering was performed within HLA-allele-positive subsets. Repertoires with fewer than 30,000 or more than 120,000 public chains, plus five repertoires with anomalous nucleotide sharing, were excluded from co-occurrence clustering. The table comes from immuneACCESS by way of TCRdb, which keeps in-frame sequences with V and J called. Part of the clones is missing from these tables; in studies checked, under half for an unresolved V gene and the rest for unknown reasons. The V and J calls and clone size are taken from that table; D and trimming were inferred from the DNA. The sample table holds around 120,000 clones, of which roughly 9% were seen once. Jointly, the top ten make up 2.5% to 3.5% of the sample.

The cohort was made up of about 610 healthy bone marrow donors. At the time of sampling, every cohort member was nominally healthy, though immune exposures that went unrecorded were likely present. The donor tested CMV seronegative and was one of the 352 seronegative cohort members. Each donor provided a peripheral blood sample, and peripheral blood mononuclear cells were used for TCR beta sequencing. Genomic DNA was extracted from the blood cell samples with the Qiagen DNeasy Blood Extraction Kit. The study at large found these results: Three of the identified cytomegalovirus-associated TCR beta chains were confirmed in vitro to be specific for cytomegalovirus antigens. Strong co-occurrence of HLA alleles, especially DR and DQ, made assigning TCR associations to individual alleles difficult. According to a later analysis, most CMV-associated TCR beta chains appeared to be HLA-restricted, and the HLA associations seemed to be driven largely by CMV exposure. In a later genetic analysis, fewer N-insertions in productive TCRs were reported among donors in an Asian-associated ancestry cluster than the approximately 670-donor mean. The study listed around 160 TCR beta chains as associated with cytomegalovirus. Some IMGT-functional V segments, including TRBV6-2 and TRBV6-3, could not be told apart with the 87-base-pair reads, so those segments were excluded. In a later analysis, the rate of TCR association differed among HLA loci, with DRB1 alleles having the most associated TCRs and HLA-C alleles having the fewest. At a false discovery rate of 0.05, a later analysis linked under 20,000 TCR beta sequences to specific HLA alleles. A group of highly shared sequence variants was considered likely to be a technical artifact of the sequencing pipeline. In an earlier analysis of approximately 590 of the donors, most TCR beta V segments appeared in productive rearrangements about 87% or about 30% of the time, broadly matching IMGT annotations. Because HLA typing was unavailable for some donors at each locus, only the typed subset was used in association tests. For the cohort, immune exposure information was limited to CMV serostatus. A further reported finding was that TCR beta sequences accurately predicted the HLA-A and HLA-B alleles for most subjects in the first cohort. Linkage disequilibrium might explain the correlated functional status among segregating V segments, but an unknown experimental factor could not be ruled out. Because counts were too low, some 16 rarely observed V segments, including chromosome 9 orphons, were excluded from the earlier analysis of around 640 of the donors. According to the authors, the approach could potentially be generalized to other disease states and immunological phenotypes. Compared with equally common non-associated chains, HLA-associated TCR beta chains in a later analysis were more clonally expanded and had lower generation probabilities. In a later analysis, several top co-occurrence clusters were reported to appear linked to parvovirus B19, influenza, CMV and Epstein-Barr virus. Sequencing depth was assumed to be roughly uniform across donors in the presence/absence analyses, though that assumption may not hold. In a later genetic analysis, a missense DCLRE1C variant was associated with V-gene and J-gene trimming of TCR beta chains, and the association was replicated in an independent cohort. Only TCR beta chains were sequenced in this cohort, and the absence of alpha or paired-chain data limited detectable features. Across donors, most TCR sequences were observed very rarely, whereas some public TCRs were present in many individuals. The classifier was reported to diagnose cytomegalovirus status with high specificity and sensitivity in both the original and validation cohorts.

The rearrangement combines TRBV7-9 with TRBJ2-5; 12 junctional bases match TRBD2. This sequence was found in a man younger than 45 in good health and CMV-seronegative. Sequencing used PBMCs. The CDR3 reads CASSTRLAGGFRETQYF. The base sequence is TGTGCCAGCAGCACTCGCCTAGCGGGAGGGTTTAGGGAGACCCAGTACTTC.